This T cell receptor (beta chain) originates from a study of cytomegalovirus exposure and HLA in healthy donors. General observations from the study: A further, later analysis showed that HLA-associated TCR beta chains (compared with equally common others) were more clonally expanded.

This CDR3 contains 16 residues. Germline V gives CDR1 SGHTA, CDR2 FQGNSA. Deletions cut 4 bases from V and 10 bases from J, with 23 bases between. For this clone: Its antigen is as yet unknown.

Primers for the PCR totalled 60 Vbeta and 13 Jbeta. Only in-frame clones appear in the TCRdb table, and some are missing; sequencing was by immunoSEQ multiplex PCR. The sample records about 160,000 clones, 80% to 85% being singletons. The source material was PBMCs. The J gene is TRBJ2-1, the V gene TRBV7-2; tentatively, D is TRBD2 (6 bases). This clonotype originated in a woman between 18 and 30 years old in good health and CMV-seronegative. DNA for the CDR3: TGTGCCAGCAGCTACAGAACTAGCACACGGAGAGGGGAGCAGTTCTTC. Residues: CASSYRTSTRRGEQFF.